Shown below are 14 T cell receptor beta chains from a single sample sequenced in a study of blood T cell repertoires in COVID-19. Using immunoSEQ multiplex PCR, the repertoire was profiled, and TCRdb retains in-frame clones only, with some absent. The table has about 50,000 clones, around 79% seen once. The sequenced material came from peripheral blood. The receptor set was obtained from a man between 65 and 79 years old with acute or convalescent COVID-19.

This chain's CDR3 is CSASTRRNEQFF. CDR3 nucleotides: TGCAGTGCTAGTACACGGCGGAATGAGCAGTTCTTC. The chain joins TRBV20-1 to TRBJ2-1, with D uncertain. Trimming took off 3 bases at V and 7 bases at J, with 10 bases between the two ends. The CDR3 sequence is 12 residues long. The germline V gene encodes CDR1 DFQATT and CDR2 SNEGSKA (reference sequence).

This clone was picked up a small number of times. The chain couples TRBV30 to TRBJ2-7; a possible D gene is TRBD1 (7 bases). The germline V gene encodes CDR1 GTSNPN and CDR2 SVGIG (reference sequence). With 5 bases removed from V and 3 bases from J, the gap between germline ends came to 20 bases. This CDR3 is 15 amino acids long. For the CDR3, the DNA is TGTGCCTGGTTCCGTAGGTCAGGGGGGTTCTACGAGCAGTACTTC. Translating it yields CAWFRRSGGFYEQYF.

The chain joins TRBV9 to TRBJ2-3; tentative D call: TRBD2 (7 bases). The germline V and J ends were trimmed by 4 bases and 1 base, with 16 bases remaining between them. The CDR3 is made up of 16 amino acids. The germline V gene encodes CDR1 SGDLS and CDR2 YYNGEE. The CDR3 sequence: CASSPEGGVGTDTQYF. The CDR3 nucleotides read TGTGCCAGCAGCCCCGAGGGGGGGGTCGGCACAGATACGCAGTATTTT.

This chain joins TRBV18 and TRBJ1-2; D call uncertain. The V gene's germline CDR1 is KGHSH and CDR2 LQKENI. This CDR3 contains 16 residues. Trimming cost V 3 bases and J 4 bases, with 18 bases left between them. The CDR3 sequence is CASSPTTTYDSYGYTF. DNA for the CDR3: TGTGCCAGCTCACCCACCACCACCTATGATAGCTATGGCTACACCTTC.

The CDR3 bases are TGTGCCAGTAGTATCCGTTTTAACCAGGGCAGGGGTACCCCCGGGGAGCTGTTTTTT. It yields the protein CASSIRFNQGRGTPGELFF. The chain links TRBV19 to TRBJ2-2; the D gene is possibly TRBD1 (6 bases). Trimming left V 3 bases short and J 6 bases short, with 26 bases between. This CDR3 region has 19 residues. Germline loops: CDR1 LNHDA, CDR2 SQIVND (reference sequence).

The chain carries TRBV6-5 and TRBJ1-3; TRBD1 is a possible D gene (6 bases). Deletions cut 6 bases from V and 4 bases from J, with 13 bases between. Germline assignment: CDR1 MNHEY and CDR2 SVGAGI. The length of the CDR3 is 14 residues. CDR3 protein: CASRIAGEGNTIYF. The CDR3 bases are TGTGCCAGCAGGATTGCAGGGGAAGGAAACACCATATATTTT.

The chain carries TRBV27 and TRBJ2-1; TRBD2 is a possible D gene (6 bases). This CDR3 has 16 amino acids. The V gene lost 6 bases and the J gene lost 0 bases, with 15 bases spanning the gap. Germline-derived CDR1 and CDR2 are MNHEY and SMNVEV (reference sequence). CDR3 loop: CASSRDFASSYNEQFF. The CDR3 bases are TGTGCCAGCAGCCGGGACTTTGCGAGCTCCTACAATGAGCAGTTCTTC.

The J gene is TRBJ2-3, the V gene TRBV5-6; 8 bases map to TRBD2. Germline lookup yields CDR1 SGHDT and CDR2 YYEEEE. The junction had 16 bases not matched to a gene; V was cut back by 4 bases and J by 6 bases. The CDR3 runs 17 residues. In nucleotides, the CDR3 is TGTGCCAGCAGCCGGCCTCCCACTAGCGGAGCTGGGGATACGCAGTATTTT. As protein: CASSRPPTSGAGDTQYF.

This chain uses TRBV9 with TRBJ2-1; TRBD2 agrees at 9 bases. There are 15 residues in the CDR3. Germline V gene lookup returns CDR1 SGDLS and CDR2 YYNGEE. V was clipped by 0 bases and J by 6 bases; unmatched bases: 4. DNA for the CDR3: TGTGCCAGCAGCGTAGTTGCGGGAGGGATCAATGAGCAGTTCTTC. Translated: CASSVVAGGINEQFF.

CDR3 in DNA: TGTGCCAGCAGTTACGGCAGGGGAGGGGAGACCCAGTACTTC. Its protein product is CASSYGRGGETQYF. The V call is TRBV6-5, the J call TRBJ2-5; D might be TRBD2 (7 bases). CDR3 length: 14 residues. The V gene's germline CDR1 is MNHEY and CDR2 SVGAGI. The V end lost 2 bases, the J end lost 5 bases, and 12 bases lay between the germline ends.

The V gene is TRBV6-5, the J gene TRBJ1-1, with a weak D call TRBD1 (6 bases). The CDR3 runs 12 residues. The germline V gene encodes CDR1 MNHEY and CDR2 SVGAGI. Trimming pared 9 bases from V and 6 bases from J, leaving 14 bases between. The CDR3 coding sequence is TGTGCCAGTAGGGGGGGAAAAGCTGAAGCTTTCTTT. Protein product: CASRGGKAEAFF.

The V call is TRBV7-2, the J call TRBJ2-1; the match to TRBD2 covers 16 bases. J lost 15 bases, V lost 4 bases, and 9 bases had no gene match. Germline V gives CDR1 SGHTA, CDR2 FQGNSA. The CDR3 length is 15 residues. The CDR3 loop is CASSSSGLAGGPPFF. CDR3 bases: TGTGCCAGCAGCTCCTCGGGACTAGCGGGAGGGCCCCCGTTCTTC.

This CDR3 reads CASSVSGGGDTQYF. Here the CDR3 DNA reads TGTGCCAGCAGCGTGTCCGGCGGTGGAGATACGCAGTATTTT. The rearrangement joins TRBV11-1 to TRBJ2-3; D ambiguous. Germline CDR1 and CDR2: SGHAT and FQDESV (reference sequence). Deletions cut 5 bases from V and 5 bases from J, with 14 bases between. The CDR3 has 14 residues. Supplemented by reference TRBV11-1 and TRBJ2-3, the full variable domain reads EAEVAQSPRYKITEKSQAVAFWCDPISGHATLYWYRQILGQGPELLVQFQDESVVDDSQLPKDRFSAERLKGVDSTLKIQPAELGDSAMYLCASSVSGGGDTQYFGPGTRLTVL.

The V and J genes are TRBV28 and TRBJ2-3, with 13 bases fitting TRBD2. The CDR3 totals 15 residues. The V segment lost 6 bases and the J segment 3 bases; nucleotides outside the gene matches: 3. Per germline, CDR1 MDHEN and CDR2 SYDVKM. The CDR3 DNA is TGTGCCAGCAGACCGACTAGCGGGGGGACAGATACGCAGTATTTT. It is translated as CASRPTSGGTDTQYF.